The text below deals with one T cell receptor beta chain. Trimming removed 1 base from V and 4 bases from J, with 8 bases in between. Germline V gives CDR1 MGHRA, CDR2 YSYEKL. The CDR3 is 14 residues long. This sample was included in a study of blood T cell repertoires in COVID-19. Per the original methods: Amplification from reference gene primers served as the basis for estimated nucleated cell counts. Only in-frame clones appear in the TCRdb table, and some are missing; sequencing was by immunoSEQ multiplex PCR. That table is the source of V, J and clone size, and D and trimming were worked out from the DNA. The sample yields roughly 200,000 clones, around nine tenths seen once.

The sample comprised PBMCs or T cells enriched from blood (not recorded which). This clonotype originated in a woman aged 25 to 39 with acute COVID-19. The chain carries TRBV4-1 and TRBJ1-5; no clear D. CDR3 DNA sequence: TGCGCCAGCAGCCAAGGTGGCAGAAATCAGCCCCAGCATTTT. Amino acid sequence: CASSQGGRNQPQHF.